This T cell receptor (beta chain) originates from a study of early T cells in non-severe SARS-CoV-2 infection. Study-level points and caveats: VDJdb matching skewed toward anti-spike CD8 responses, missing private and CD4 specificities.

The V gene's germline CDR1 is MNHEY and CDR2 SVGAGI. The CDR3 consists of 15 residues. V was pared by 6 bases and J by 3 bases, with 4 bases of the junction left unmatched. With respect to this clonotype: Antigen unknown.

TCRdb reprocessed the 5' RACE reads via MiXCR and lists one record per CDR3 protein. The data hold tens of thousands of distinct CDR3 sequences, with 7% to 10% observed a single time. The genes are TRBV6-5 and TRBJ2-1, with 11 bases identical to TRBD2. Sequencing was performed on whole blood. This clonotype originated in an adult who was a healthcare worker with PCR-confirmed SARS-CoV-2 infection or an uninfected control (not recorded which). CDR3 amino acids: CASSRGLADYNEQFF. The CDR3 nucleotides are TGTGCCAGCAGCCGGGGACTAGCGGACTACAATGAGCAGTTCTTC.